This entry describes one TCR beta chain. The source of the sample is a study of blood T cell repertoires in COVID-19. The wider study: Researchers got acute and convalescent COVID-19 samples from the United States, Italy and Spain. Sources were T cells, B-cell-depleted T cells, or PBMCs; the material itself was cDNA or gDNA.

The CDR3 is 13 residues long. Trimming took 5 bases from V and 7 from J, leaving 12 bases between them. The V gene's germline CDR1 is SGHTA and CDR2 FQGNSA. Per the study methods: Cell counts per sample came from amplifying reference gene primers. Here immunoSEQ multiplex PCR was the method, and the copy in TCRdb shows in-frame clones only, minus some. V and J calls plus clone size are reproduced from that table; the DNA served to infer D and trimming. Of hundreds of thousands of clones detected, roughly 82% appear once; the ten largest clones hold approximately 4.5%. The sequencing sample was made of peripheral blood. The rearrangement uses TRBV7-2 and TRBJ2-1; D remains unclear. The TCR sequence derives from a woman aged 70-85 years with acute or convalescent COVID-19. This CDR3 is CASSLLRLNEQFF. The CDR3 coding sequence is TGTGCCAGCAGCCTACTCAGGTTAAATGAGCAGTTCTTC.